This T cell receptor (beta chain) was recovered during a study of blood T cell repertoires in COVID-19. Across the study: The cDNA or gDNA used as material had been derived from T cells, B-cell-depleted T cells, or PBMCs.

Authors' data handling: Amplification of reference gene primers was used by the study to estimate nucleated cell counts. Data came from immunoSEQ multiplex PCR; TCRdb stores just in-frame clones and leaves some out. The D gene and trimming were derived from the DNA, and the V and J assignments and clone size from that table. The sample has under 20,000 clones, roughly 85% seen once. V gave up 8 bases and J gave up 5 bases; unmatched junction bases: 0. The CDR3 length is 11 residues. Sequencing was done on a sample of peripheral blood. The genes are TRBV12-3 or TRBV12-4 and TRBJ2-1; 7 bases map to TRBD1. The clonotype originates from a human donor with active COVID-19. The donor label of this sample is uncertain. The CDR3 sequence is CASQGDNEQFF. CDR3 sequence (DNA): TGTGCCAGCCAGGGGGACAATGAGCAGTTCTTC.